These T cell receptor beta chains were read from a single sample in a study of T cell repertoires in cytomegalovirus infection. Each CDR3 protein is one row after TCRdb ran MiXCR on the reads. Among about 240,000 distinct CDR3 sequences listed, approximately 6.7% were seen once. Sequences were obtained from PBMCs. The receptors were gathered from a human donor in good health (CMV status not recorded). Some clones in this sample may be carry-over from other donors' samples. CDR3s include the opening cysteine and the closing phenylalanine or tryptophan. The order of the fields is CDR3 length, D gene, V gene, CDR3 protein. D genes are given only for firm matches.

length: 14
D: .
V: TRBV29-1
CDR3: CSVERGTGANVLTF

length: 14
D: .
V: TRBV29-1
CDR3: CSVGSFGKRETQYF

length: 15
D: .
V: TRBV5-6
CDR3: CASRAREGWGNTQYF

length: 14
D: TRBD2
V: TRBV7-9
CDR3: CASSLGTSEETQYF

length: 14
D: .
V: TRBV9
CDR3: CASSLRTENTETFF

length: 15
D: TRBD1
V: TRBV7-9
CDR3: CASSFLGSRGPKAFF

length: 17
D: TRBD1
V: TRBV4-3
CDR3: CASSQEDTGTGCGEQYF

length: 14
D: .
V: TRBV2
CDR3: CASVEQGFQTEAFF

length: 12
D: .
V: TRBV11-2
CDR3: CASTTGNTEAFF

length: 15
D: .
V: TRBV7-2
CDR3: CASSLVRGGGSPLHF

length: 15
D: TRBD1
V: TRBV4-3
CDR3: CASSPDRGNSYEQYF

length: 14
D: .
V: TRBV20-1
CDR3: CSASVGLMNTEAFF

length: 15
D: .
V: TRBV10-3
CDR3: CAISESVGYSETQYF

length: 16
D: .
V: TRBV20-1
CDR3: CSARAGEASSYNEQFF

length: 12
D: .
V: TRBV7-6
CDR3: CASSPIIGGYTF

length: 17
D: TRBD1
V: TRBV4-2
CDR3: CASSQDLRDRRGQPQHF

length: 16
D: .
V: TRBV29-1
CDR3: CSPGQKPCVPYNEQFF

length: 16
D: .
V: TRBV12-3/TRBV12-4
CDR3: CASSFGGAGGNSPLHF

length: 15
D: .
V: TRBV29-1
CDR3: CSVGALTRSGEKLFF

length: 14
D: TRBD1
V: TRBV20-1
CDR3: CSAFNQQGSHEQYF

length: 19
D: TRBD1
V: TRBV27
CDR3: CASSLNPGQGPAPLYEQYF

length: 15
D: .
V: TRBV29-1
CDR3: CSVEVRRGRGNTIYF

length: 12
D: .
V: TRBV29-1
CDR3: CSVVGSTETQYF

length: 14
D: TRBD2
V: TRBV28
CDR3: CASWEGTRQETQYF

length: 14
D: TRBD1
V: TRBV5-8
CDR3: CASSLDRGKDGYTF

length: 11
D: .
V: TRBV20-1
CDR3: CSARSDGEQYF

length: 14
D: .
V: TRBV7-2
CDR3: CASSFRDGSYEQYF

length: 15
D: TRBD2
V: TRBV7-9
CDR3: CASRPGGGAYNEQFF

length: 16
D: .
V: TRBV12-3/TRBV12-4
CDR3: CASSLGGPPRNYGYTF

length: 12
D: .
V: TRBV18
CDR3: CASSPLTETQYF

length: 16
D: TRBD2
V: TRBV6-2/TRBV6-3
CDR3: CASRGESGTFYNEQFF

length: 14
D: .
V: TRBV7-2
CDR3: CASLPTPGGGEAFF

length: 16
D: .
V: TRBV12-3/TRBV12-4
CDR3: CASSPSSGGASYEQYF

length: 15
D: .
V: TRBV7-8
CDR3: CASSLRGVGTDTQYF

length: 14
D: .
V: TRBV7-6
CDR3: CASTGDHTPDTQYF

length: 12
D: .
V: TRBV12-5
CDR3: CASAGEDPEAFF

length: 14
D: TRBD1
V: TRBV20-1
CDR3: CSARRDRGTDTQYF

length: 15
D: .
V: TRBV19
CDR3: CASNLRGGYGYGYTF

length: 14
D: .
V: TRBV7-2
CDR3: CASSITGSGDEQYF

length: 16
D: .
V: TRBV12-3/TRBV12-4
CDR3: CASSFNPWGWVYEQYF

length: 13
D: .
V: TRBV4-2
CDR3: CASSPGRVDGYTF

length: 13
D: .
V: TRBV7-2
CDR3: CASSLVSLVEQYF

length: 12
D: .
V: TRBV28
CDR3: CASRRGQETQYF

length: 13
D: .
V: TRBV7-2
CDR3: CASSSRGQETQYF